The 20 T cell receptor beta chains presented below share a single source sample, sequenced in a study of human thymus T cells. The assay was immunoSEQ multiplex PCR, and TCRdb's table has in-frame clones only and misses some. The table lists roughly 130,000 clones, around 94% of them singletons. Thymus tissue for the work was resected from patients undergoing corrective heart surgery. The sequencing sample was made of thymus tissue. The receptors derive from a boy under two years old with a congenital heart defect but otherwise immunologically healthy.

This clone was found a few times. This chain links TRBV4-2 with TRBJ1-1; D gene unclear. CDR3 size: 12 residues. Germline V gene data show CDR1 as LGHNA and CDR2 as YNFKEQ. Trimming shortened V by 3 bases and J by 5 bases, and 7 bases separated the two germline ends. The CDR3 coding sequence is TGTGCCAGCAGCCAGGCCTCGACTGAAGCTTTCTTT. It encodes CASSQASTEAFF.

V and J are TRBV11-2 and TRBJ1-4; D is unclear. V lost 6 bases and J lost 6, with 14 bases in between. The germline V gene encodes CDR1 SGHAT and CDR2 FQNNGV. The CDR3 runs 14 residues. CDR3 sequence: CASRGKRQHEKLFF. The CDR3 DNA reads TGTGCCAGCAGGGGGAAGAGGCAACATGAAAAACTGTTTTTT.

The chain recombines TRBV27 with TRBJ2-3, with 10 bases identical to TRBD2. CDR3 size: 18 residues. After removal of 6 bases from V and 3 bases from J, the junction contained 15 bases not matched to a gene. Germline V CDR1 and CDR2: MNHEY, SMNVEV (reference sequence). The chain's CDR3 is CASRLIERGGGRTDTQYF. In DNA, the CDR3 is TGTGCCAGCAGGTTAATAGAGCGGGGGGGCGGTCGAACAGATACGCAGTATTTT.

The chain is built from TRBV27 and TRBJ2-5, with unresolved D. Germline values: CDR1 MNHEY, CDR2 SMNVEV (reference sequence). CDR3 length: 14 residues. Between the trimmed V and J ends, which lost 8 bases and 2 bases, there was a span of 15 bases. The CDR3 sequence is CASRPRRHQETQYF. For the CDR3, the DNA is TGTGCCAGCCGTCCTAGACGCCATCAAGAGACCCAGTACTTC.

The chain has TRBV27 and TRBJ2-7; TRBD1 is a possible D gene (6 bases). With 6 bases removed from V and 8 bases from J, the gap between germline ends came to 8 bases. This CDR3 contains 10 residues. CDR1 is MNHEY and CDR2 is SMNVEV in the germline V gene (reference sequence). DNA of the CDR3: TGTGCCAGCAGGGGGGACAAGCAGTACTTC. Protein sequence: CASRGDKQYF.

J is TRBJ2-7 and V is TRBV7-2, with 7 bases lining up with TRBD1. The V and J ends lost 3 bases and 6 bases, in that order; junction bases with no gene match: 14. Germline CDR1 and CDR2: SGHTA and FQGNSA. CDR3 size: 16 residues. CDR3 protein: CASSFYSDRRVREQYF. Written as DNA, the CDR3 is TGTGCCAGCAGCTTTTACTCGGACAGGCGAGTACGCGAGCAGTACTTC.

The chain uses TRBV5-1 and TRBJ2-5, with TRBD2 matching over 9 bases. Trimming cost V 7 bases and J 3 bases; bases outside gene matches: 7. The CDR3 runs 14 residues. The germline gives CDR1 SGHRS, CDR2 YFSETQ. CDR3: CASHVGGGEETQYF. The CDR3, as DNA: TGCGCCAGCCATGTCGGCGGGGGGGAAGAGACCCAGTACTTC. Variable domain in full (rest from reference TRBV5-1 and TRBJ2-5): KAGVTQTPRYLIKTRGQQVTLSCSPISGHRSVSWYQQTPGQGLQFLFEYFSETQRNKGNFPGRFSGRQFSNSRSEMNVSTLELGDSALYLCASHVGGGEETQYFGPGTRLLVL.

The chain uses TRBV6-5 and TRBJ2-5, with D possibly matching TRBD1 (6 bases). With 3 bases removed from V and 1 base from J, the gap between germline ends came to 9 bases. The CDR3 is made up of 14 amino acids. Germline V gene sequence: CDR1 MNHEY, CDR2 SVGAGI. CDR3 bases: TGTGCCAGCAGTTATAGACAGGTCCAAGAGACCCAGTACTTC. Its translation is CASSYRQVQETQYF.

In its sample, this clone was seen once. This rearrangement joins TRBV20-1 to TRBJ2-1, with 10 nucleotides matching TRBD2. Germline V gene data show CDR1 as DFQATT and CDR2 as SNEGSKA (reference sequence). Losses at the gene ends were 5 bases for V and 14 bases for J; bases not matched to a gene: 6. The CDR3 covers 11 residues. CDR3 sequence: CSAPLGLAEFF. The CDR3 nucleotides are TGCAGTGCTCCCCTAGGACTAGCGGAGTTCTTC.

The rearrangement joins TRBV7-2 to TRBJ2-1; 10 positions agree with TRBD2. CDR3 length: 16 residues. The J segment lost 4 bases and the V segment lost 7 bases, leaving 10 bases of the junction unmatched. Germline V gives CDR1 SGHTA, CDR2 FQGNSA. CDR3 nucleotide sequence: TGTGCCAGCACCCATCTGAGCGGGGGGGCATACAATGAGCAGTTCTTC. This encodes CASTHLSGGAYNEQFF.

This clone was picked up one time. The chain combines TRBV5-6 with TRBJ1-2; D is uncertain. The CDR3 extends over 14 amino acids. V lost 0 bases and J lost 8, with 14 bases in between. Germline V gene data show CDR1 as SGHDT and CDR2 as YYEEEE. The CDR3, as DNA: TGTGCCAGCAGCTTGGTCCTCGGGGAAGGCGGCTACACCTTC. It codes for CASSLVLGEGGYTF.

This sequence joins TRBV30 and TRBJ1-3; D may be TRBD1 (6 bases). The CDR3 has 15 residues. V lost 0 bases to trimming and J lost 4 bases, with 13 bases between them. CDR1 and CDR2 (germline): GTSNPN, SVGIG (reference sequence). The CDR3 DNA reads as TGTGCCTGGAGTGTACGAGGGGGGGAAGGAAACACCATATATTTT. This sequence encodes CAWSVRGGEGNTIYF.

CDR3 amino acids: CASSPTSGSTDTQYF. CDR3 coding DNA: TGTGCCAGCAGTCCTACTAGCGGTAGCACAGATACGCAGTATTTT. The chain combines TRBV14 with TRBJ2-3; 8 nucleotides agree with TRBD2. CDR3 length: 15 amino acids. J lost 0 bases, V lost 6 bases, and 5 bases had no gene match. Germline V gene sequence: CDR1 SGHDN, CDR2 FVKESK. Full variable domain (missing parts from reference TRBV14 and TRBJ2-3): EAGVTQFPSHSVIEKGQTVTLRCDPISGHDNLYWYRRVMGKEIKFLLHFVKESKQDESGMPNNRFLAERTGGTYSTLKVQPAELEDSGVYFCASSPTSGSTDTQYFGPGTRLTVL.

The chain couples TRBV18 to TRBJ1-1; D gene uncertain. From germline, CDR1 is KGHSH and CDR2 LQKENI. V lost 0 bases and J 1 base, leaving 6 bases between the germline ends. The CDR3 is made up of 14 amino acids. The DNA for the CDR3 is TGTGCCAGCTCACCACCAGCAGGGAACACTGAAGCTTTCTTT. Its translation is CASSPPAGNTEAFF.

The chain joins TRBV6-1 to TRBJ2-1; D unresolved. Germline V gene data show CDR1 as MNHNS and CDR2 as SASEGT. V was clipped by 5 bases and J by 7 bases, with 3 bases between them. This CDR3 has 10 residues. The CDR3 region has the DNA TGTGCCAGCAGTCTTAATGAGCAGTTCTTC. It codes for CASSLNEQFF.

The chain has TRBV5-1 and TRBJ2-5; D is unclear. The CDR3 sequence is 12 residues long. The germline gives CDR1 SGHRS, CDR2 YFSETQ. Trimming pared 0 bases from V and 5 bases from J, leaving 5 bases between. The CDR3 DNA reads as TGCGCCAGCAGCTTGGGGGCCGAGACCCAGTACTTC. It encodes CASSLGAETQYF.

The chain recombines TRBV29-1 with TRBJ2-1; 16 nucleotides align to TRBD2. This CDR3 is built from 14 residues. J lost 5 bases, V lost 6 bases, and 1 base had no gene match. Germline-derived CDR1 and CDR2 are SQVTM and ANQGSEA. The CDR3 bases are TGCAGCGTGGGGACTAGCGGGGGGGACAATGAGCAGTTCTTC. Translated, it gives CSVGTSGGDNEQFF.

V gene TRBV27 combines with J gene TRBJ2-6, with D hard to call. The germline gives CDR1 MNHEY, CDR2 SMNVEV (reference sequence). This CDR3 is built from 14 residues. Trimming left V 4 bases short and J 1 base short, with 5 bases between. CDR3 in amino acids: CASSSESGANVLTF. CDR3 in DNA: TGTGCCAGCAGTTCGGAGTCTGGGGCCAACGTCCTGACTTTC. Full variable domain (missing parts from reference TRBV27 and TRBJ2-6): EAQVTQNPRYLITVTGKKLTVTCSQNMNHEYMSWYRQDPGLGLRQIYYSMNVEVTDKGDVPEGYKVSRKEKRNFPLILESPSPNQTSLYFCASSSESGANVLTFGAGSRLTVL.

This chain links TRBV6-5 with TRBJ1-1; D perhaps matches TRBD1 (6 bases). Germline V gene lookup returns CDR1 MNHEY and CDR2 SVGAGI. Deletions cut 9 bases from V and 2 bases from J, with 16 bases between. The CDR3 length is 14 residues. CDR3 sequence reads: CARPPDSANTEAFF. Written as DNA, the CDR3 is TGTGCCAGGCCCCCGGACAGTGCAAACACTGAAGCTTTCTTT.

V is TRBV9 and J is TRBJ2-6; the D gene is possibly TRBD2 (7 bases). The CDR3 extends over 17 amino acids. The germline CDR1 and CDR2 sequences are SGDLS and YYNGEE. V lost 5 bases and J lost 8, with 23 bases in between. The CDR3 sequence: CASSPRGGLSPTNVLTF. The DNA for the CDR3 is TGTGCCAGCAGTCCACGCGGGGGCCTATCCCCGACCAACGTCCTGACTTTC.